This is a list of T cell receptor beta chains from one sample in a study of blood T cell repertoires in COVID-19. Measured with immunoSEQ multiplex PCR; TCRdb has only the in-frame clones, and not every one. The sample lists over 120,000 clones; about 85% were seen once. The sequenced sample consisted of peripheral blood. The receptor source for this set is a human donor with acute or convalescent COVID-19. The donor label of this sample is uncertain. The CDR3 runs from the conserved cysteine through the conserved F or W. A D gene is named only where the DNA matches it firmly. The size of a clone is reported for some rows only, either as once, few or many, or as a class for expanded clones.

>TRBJ2-1|TRBV4-2|TRBD1|.
CASSRPGTGSYNEQFF
TGTGCCAGCAGCCGCCCCGGGACAGGGTCCTACAATGAGCAGTTCTTC
>TRBJ1-1|TRBV7-6|TRBD1|.
CASSPGGGYTEAFF
TGTGCCAGCAGCCCAGGGGGCGGCTACACTGAAGCTTTCTTT
>TRBJ2-3|TRBV7-6|TRBD2|.
CASSSRTSGSDTQYF
TGTGCCAGCAGCTCCCGGACTAGCGGGAGTGATACGCAGTATTTT
>TRBJ1-6|TRBV20-1|.|.
CSASHGQLRSPLHF
TGCAGTGCTAGTCACGGACAGCTAAGATCACCCCTCCACTTT
>TRBJ2-7|TRBV2|TRBD2|once
CASRGGTSLSYEQYF
TGTGCCAGCAGGGGGGGGACCAGCCTCTCCTACGAGCAGTACTTC
>TRBJ1-4|TRBV3-1/TRBV3-2|.|.
CASSHEVANEKLFF
TGTGCCAGCAGCCACGAGGTTGCTAATGAAAAACTGTTTTTT
>TRBJ1-3|TRBV18|.|.
CASSQGGSGNTIYF
TGTGCCAGCTCTCAGGGAGGATCTGGAAACACCATATATTTT
>TRBJ2-1|TRBV5-4|TRBD2|.
CASSPLRTSGRGYNEQFF
TGTGCCAGCAGCCCCCTCCGGACTAGCGGGAGGGGATACAATGAGCAGTTCTTC
>TRBJ1-1|TRBV5-1|TRBD1|.
CASSLAQGENTEAFF
TGCGCCAGCAGCTTGGCTCAGGGGGAGAACACTGAAGCTTTCTTT
>TRBJ1-2|TRBV7-9|.|.
CASRAATGVSGYTF
TGTGCCAGCAGGGCCGCGACAGGAGTATCCGGCTACACCTTC
>TRBJ1-1|TRBV19|.|.
CASIAGGAPGYTEAFF
TGTGCCTCAATCGCGGGGGGGGCCCCGGGTTACACTGAAGCTTTCTTT
>TRBJ1-5|TRBV12-3/TRBV12-4|.|once
CASSSPTNQPQHF
TGTGCCAGCAGTTCTCCGACAAATCAGCCCCAGCATTTT
>TRBJ1-3|TRBV7-7|TRBD1|.
CASSSGQGNGNTIYF
TGTGCTAGCAGCTCTGGACAGGGGAATGGAAACACCATATATTTT
>TRBJ2-2|TRBV6-5|.|.
CATRWGASGELFF
TGTGCCACCCGGTGGGGAGCGTCCGGGGAGCTGTTTTTT
>TRBJ1-6|TRBV6-6|TRBD1|.
CASSYSTGGINSPLHF
TGTGCCAGCAGTTACTCGACAGGGGGCATAAATTCACCCCTCCACTTT
>TRBJ2-1|TRBV7-2|TRBD1|.
CASSFRTGTYNEQFF
TGTGCCAGCAGCTTCAGGACAGGGACCTACAATGAGCAGTTCTTC
>TRBJ1-2|TRBV20-1|.|.
CSASSQVGYTF
TGCAGTGCTAGCTCTCAGGTTGGCTACACCTTC
>TRBJ2-3|TRBV5-1|.|few
CASSTLASTDTQYF
TGCGCCAGCAGCACCCTAGCGAGCACAGATACGCAGTATTTT
>TRBJ2-6|TRBV10-3|TRBD1|.
CATFWRGGEPGANVLTF
TGTGCCACCTTCTGGCGAGGGGGCGAGCCTGGGGCCAACGTCCTGACTTTC
>TRBJ2-3|TRBV6-2/TRBV6-3|.|.
CASSYSTATPLKNTQYF
TGTGCCAGCAGTTACTCGACGGCGACACCCCTCAAGAATACGCAGTATTTT
>TRBJ2-1|TRBV4-2|TRBD2|.
CASSQDGSGSTYNEQFF
TGTGCCAGCAGCCAAGATGGGAGCGGGAGCACCTACAATGAGCAGTTCTTC
>TRBJ2-1|TRBV5-1|TRBD1|medium-sized
CASSPTGGTYNEQFF
TGCGCCAGCAGCCCGACAGGGGGTACCTACAATGAGCAGTTCTTC
>TRBJ1-6|TRBV4-3|.|.
CASSQIQDSPLHF
TGCGCCAGCAGCCAAATACAGGATTCACCCCTCCACTTT
>TRBJ2-3|TRBV5-1|.|.
CASSLGQSTDTQYF
TGCGCCAGCAGCTTAGGACAGAGCACAGATACGCAGTATTTT
>TRBJ1-2|TRBV19|TRBD1|few
CASSTTPGQGAGYGYTF
TGTGCCAGTAGTACCACGCCGGGACAGGGGGCTGGGTATGGCTACACCTTC
>TRBJ2-3|TRBV18|.|.
CASSPPDISTDTQYF
TGTGCCAGCTCACCCCCAGATATTAGCACAGATACGCAGTATTTT
>TRBJ2-2|TRBV28|.|.
CASSFTTNTGELFF
TGTGCCAGCAGCTTTACTACGAACACCGGGGAGCTGTTTTTT
>TRBJ2-7|TRBV30|TRBD2|.
CAWSVKGAGGIYEQYF
TGTGCCTGGAGTGTAAAGGGAGCGGGGGGAATCTACGAGCAGTACTTC
>TRBJ2-1|TRBV5-1|TRBD2|.
CASSLTPAGGTYNEQFF
TGCGCCAGCAGCTTGACCCCAGCGGGAGGGACATACAATGAGCAGTTCTTC
>TRBJ2-1|TRBV5-1|TRBD2|.
CASSTGLAGDWGNEQFF
TGCGCCAGCAGCACCGGACTAGCGGGAGATTGGGGCAATGAGCAGTTCTTC
>TRBJ2-3|TRBV6-5|.|.
CASSRGGTDTQYF
TGTGCCAGCAGCCGGGGAGGCACAGATACGCAGTATTTT
>TRBJ2-5|TRBV3-1/TRBV3-2|.|.
CASTQGSGTQYF
TGTGCCAGCACCCAAGGGTCGGGGACCCAGTACTTC
>TRBJ2-5|TRBV12-3/TRBV12-4|.|.
CASSEGGPETQYF
TGTGCCAGCAGCGAGGGGGGGCCAGAGACCCAGTACTTC
>TRBJ1-6|TRBV4-2|TRBD1|once
CASSQERGTANNSPLHF
TGTGCCAGCAGCCAAGAACGGGGGACAGCAAATAATTCACCCCTCCACTTT
>TRBJ1-1|TRBV30|TRBD1|.
CAWLDRAGTEAFF
TGTGCCTGGTTAGACAGGGCTGGCACTGAAGCTTTCTTT
>TRBJ1-1|TRBV19|.|.
CASSIKGGANTEAFF
TGTGCCAGTAGTATTAAAGGGGGGGCAAACACTGAAGCTTTCTTT
>TRBJ2-7|TRBV24-1|.|.
CATSDGVAASYEQYF
TGTGCCACCAGTGATGGAGTCGCGGCGTCCTACGAGCAGTACTTC
>TRBJ2-5|TRBV28|TRBD1|few
CASSYLEQGAQETQYF
TGTGCCAGCAGCTACCTCGAACAGGGGGCCCAAGAGACCCAGTACTTC
>TRBJ2-2|TRBV5-1|.|once
CASSSTAHTGELFF
TGCGCCAGCAGCTCGACAGCTCACACCGGGGAGCTGTTTTTT
>TRBJ1-3|TRBV9|.|.
CASSIGEVTGDTIYF
TGTGCCAGCAGCATCGGGGAGGTTACGGGCGACACCATATATTTT
>TRBJ1-1|TRBV28|.|.
CASSPSGRGGRGTEAFF
TGTGCCAGCAGTCCCTCAGGACGCGGGGGCCGGGGCACTGAAGCTTTCTTT
>TRBJ1-3|TRBV7-2|.|.
CASSFPTGRGGNTIYF
TGTGCCAGCAGCTTCCCCACAGGGCGGGGGGGAAACACCATATATTTT
>TRBJ1-5|TRBV4-3|.|.
CASSQTSGGGQPQHF
TGCGCCAGCAGCCAAACCTCCGGGGGGGGGCAGCCCCAGCATTTT
>TRBJ2-1|TRBV6-6|TRBD2|.
CASSHRASGSAEQFF
TGTGCCAGCAGTCATAGGGCTAGCGGGTCGGCTGAGCAGTTCTTC
>TRBJ1-5|TRBV10-3|TRBD1|.
CAISVEGAGQPQHF
TGTGCCATCAGTGTAGAGGGGGCAGGGCAGCCCCAGCATTTT
>TRBJ1-4|TRBV5-6|.|.
CASSPQVATNEKLFF
TGTGCCAGCAGCCCCCAGGTTGCAACTAATGAAAAACTGTTTTTT
>TRBJ2-3|TRBV18|.|.
CASSPPTSTDTQYF
TGTGCCAGCTCACCACCGACAAGCACAGATACGCAGTATTTT
>TRBJ2-1|TRBV9|.|once
CASSVRPGGDEQFF
TGTGCCAGCAGCGTACGGCCGGGGGGCGATGAGCAGTTCTTC
>TRBJ2-3|TRBV30|.|.
CAWSSNSDNTDTQYF
TGTGCCTGGAGTTCTAATTCGGACAACACAGATACGCAGTATTTT
>TRBJ2-2|TRBV24-1|TRBD1|.
CATSVHPGGLNTGELFF
TGTGCCACCAGTGTACACCCAGGGGGCCTGAACACCGGGGAGCTGTTTTTT
>TRBJ1-2|TRBV7-9|.|.
CASSIPGPAGYGYTF
TGTGCCAGCAGCATCCCGGGTCCCGCAGGGTATGGCTACACCTTC
>TRBJ1-2|TRBV28|TRBD1|.
CASSAGQGIGGYTF
TGTGCCAGCAGTGCGGGACAGGGGATAGGAGGCTACACCTTC
>TRBJ1-6|TRBV7-2|.|.
CASSLPNSPLHF
TGTGCCAGCAGCTTACCGAATTCACCCCTCCACTTT
>TRBJ2-5|TRBV7-6|TRBD1|.
CASSLSGQAQETQYF
TGTGCCAGCAGCTTATCGGGACAGGCACAAGAGACCCAGTACTTC
>TRBJ1-6|TRBV7-8|.|.
CASSLEQGSSSYNSPLHF
TGTGCCAGCAGCTTGGAGCAGGGGTCGTCTTCCTATAATTCACCCCTCCACTTT